The source of this T cell receptor beta chain is a study of beta chain features in type 1 diabetes. In the study overall: Examined across all samples were around 110 million sorted cells.

The entirety of the isolated RNA underwent reverse transcription, so expressed TCRB transcripts were sequenced. Generated by immunoSEQ multiplex PCR, the TCRdb table keeps only in-frame clones and is missing some. This sample has fewer than 350,000 clones, with 15% found just once. Sorting that relied on CD45RO/CCR7/CD25/CD127/CD95/CD27 yielded CD4+ naive, central memory, regulatory and stem cell-like memory cells. CDR3 length: 15 amino acids. J lost 1 base, V lost 0 bases, and 1 base had no gene match. Germline assignment: CDR1 KGHSH and CDR2 LQKENI. This clone was seen a handful of times. Antigen: not known. Study conclusions and caveats: Researchers report that Type 1 diabetes patients had moderately but significantly shorter TCRB CDR3s across all four CD4+ subsets. Junctions at VDJ sites from type 1 diabetes patients had fewer insertions and more deletions. In comparison with healthy donors, patients had naive, central memory and Treg TCRB repertoires that appeared more similar.

J is TRBJ2-3 and V is TRBV18; TRBD1 matches at 7 bases. This clonotype was obtained from a man younger than 35 with type 1 diabetes. Sequencing input: naive CD4+ T cells from blood. This chain's CDR3 is CASSPPGQGTDTQYF. In DNA, the CDR3 is TGTGCCAGCTCACCACCAGGACAGGGCACAGATACGCAGTATTTT.